Listed below are T cell receptor beta chains from one sample, sequenced in a study of cytomegalovirus exposure and HLA in healthy donors. Profiling relied on immunoSEQ multiplex PCR, and the TCRdb table lists in-frame clones only, not all of them. The repertoire table contains nearly 200,000 clones. The sequencing sample was made of PBMCs. These receptors all come from a boy aged 5-17 years in good health and CMV-seronegative. CDR3s include the opening cysteine and the closing phenylalanine or tryptophan. The order of the fields is CDR3 length, V gene, CDR3 protein.

13 | TRBV2 | CASGLAVVGEQFF
17 | TRBV27 | CASKVRAATPINYGYTF
15 | TRBV4-1 | CASSHGQGARYGYTF
16 | TRBV10-2 | CASSEFRLAGNYEQYF
15 | TRBV11-2 | CASSLERQYTGELFF
13 | TRBV18 | CASSPGQGEGYTF
15 | TRBV5-1 | CASSLGLDGKYGYTF
15 | TRBV6-4 | CASSKRAGGTDTQYF
16 | TRBV6-1 | CASSEAQSRVPDTQYF
10 | TRBV20-1 | CSGAQETQYF
14 | TRBV7-8 | CASSLAEGVTEAFF